This record concerns one T cell receptor beta chain sequence. This sample was taken from a study of CD8 T cells in Susac syndrome. Sequencing of TCR beta was performed on blood CD8+ and CD4+ T cells. This CDR3 spans 16 amino acids. The germline CDR1 and CDR2 sequences are MGHRA and YSYEKL. The ends lost 4 bases at V and 0 bases at J; junction bases unmatched: 4. Random-hexamer reverse transcription was applied to roughly 0.45 to 1 ug RNA. The CDR3 of TCR beta was amplified by immunoSEQ multiplex PCR across 54 Vbeta and 13 Jbeta. TCRdb reprocessed the immunoSEQ multiplex PCR reads via MiXCR and lists one record per CDR3 protein. The profile shows approximately 190,000 distinct CDR3 sequences, around nine tenths of them singletons.

The rearrangement uses TRBV4-1 and TRBJ2-2; 8 positions match TRBD2. The source material was CD4+ T cells from PBMCs. This receptor was obtained from a human donor with Susac syndrome. DNA for the CDR3: TGCGCCAGCAGCCGTCGGGGGGGGACGAACACCGGGGAGCTGTTTTTT. This translates into CASSRRGGTNTGELFF.